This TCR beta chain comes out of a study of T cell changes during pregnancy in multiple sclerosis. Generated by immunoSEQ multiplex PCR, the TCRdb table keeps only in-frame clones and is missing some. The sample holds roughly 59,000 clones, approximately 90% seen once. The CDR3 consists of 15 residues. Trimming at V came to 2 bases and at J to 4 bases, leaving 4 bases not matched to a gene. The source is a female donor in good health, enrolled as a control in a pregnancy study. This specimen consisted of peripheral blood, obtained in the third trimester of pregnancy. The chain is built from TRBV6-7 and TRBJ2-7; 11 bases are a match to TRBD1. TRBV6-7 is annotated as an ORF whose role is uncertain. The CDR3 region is CASSYPGQGAYEQYF. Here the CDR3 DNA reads TGTGCCAGCAGTTACCCCGGACAGGGGGCATACGAGCAGTACTTC.